One TCR beta chain is described in this entry. The target antigen is unknown. MiXCR was run by TCRdb on the 5' RACE reads, yielding one entry per CDR3 protein. The sample gives 450,000 to 650,000 distinct CDR3 sequences, around 15% of which show up once; 0.44% is in the top ten. The source of the sample is a study of identical twins. The study's findings and limits: It was possible that invariant MAIT and iNKT cells partly confounded the zero-insertion analyses.

This sample also belongs to another study, concerning yellow fever vaccine responses in identical twins.

The receptor was isolated from a woman aged 18 to 35 in good health. The specimen sequenced was CD4+ T cells sorted from blood.

The CDR3 DNA reads as TGTGCCAGCAGCGCCCGGGTGAACACTGAAGCTTTCTTT. Protein sequence: CASSARVNTEAFF. The chain recombines TRBV9 with TRBJ1-1; D is unclear. Germline V gene lookup returns CDR1 SGDLS and CDR2 YYNGEE. This CDR3 comprises 13 residues. The V gene lost 3 bases and the J gene lost 0 bases, with 6 bases spanning the gap.